The 10 T cell receptor beta chains listed next were all sequenced from one sample in a study of blood T cell repertoires in COVID-19. Some clones are missing from TCRdb's copy, which holds only in-frame ones; the method was immunoSEQ multiplex PCR. This sample has about 150,000 clones; around 84% occur once, and the top ten carry approximately 7.3%. Sequencing input: PBMCs or T cells enriched from blood (not recorded which). All receptors derive from a man aged 45 to 65 who had recovered from COVID-19.

This chain uses TRBV3-1 (or the pseudogene TRBV3-2) with TRBJ1-3; D is possibly TRBD1 (6 bases). CDR1 is LGHDT, CDR2 YNNKEL, per germline (reference sequence). CDR3 length: 15 amino acids. V lost 4 bases and J lost 0, with 10 bases in between. The CDR3 sequence: CASSRQVGSGNTIYF. The CDR3 DNA reads as TGTGCCAGCAGCCGACAGGTCGGCTCTGGAAACACCATATATTTT.

The chain carries TRBV4-2 and TRBJ1-4, with D perhaps matching TRBD1 (6 bases). V was cut by 4 bases and J by 0 bases, with 15 bases left in between. The germline V gene encodes CDR1 LGHNA and CDR2 YNFKEQ. The CDR3 consists of 17 residues. CDR3 amino acids: CASSLGGAVATNEKLFF. DNA for the CDR3: TGTGCCAGCAGCCTGGGGGGGGCCGTAGCAACTAATGAAAAACTGTTTTTT.

The gene calls are TRBV2 and TRBJ1-4; D remains ambiguous. Germline-derived CDR1 and CDR2 are SNHLY and FYNNEI. The CDR3 totals 12 residues. V gave up 5 bases and J gave up 8 bases, with 9 bases separating them. The CDR3 reads CASSKEQEKLFF. The DNA of the CDR3 is TGTGCCAGCAGTAAAGAACAGGAAAAACTGTTTTTT.

This clone was detected only a few times. The V and J genes are TRBV27 and TRBJ2-1; 7 nucleotides agree with TRBD1. Losses at the gene ends were 4 bases for V and 6 bases for J; bases not matched to a gene: 6. The germline gives CDR1 MNHEY, CDR2 SMNVEV (reference sequence). CDR3 length: 14 residues. The CDR3 spells CASSYAAGGNEQFF. CDR3 bases: TGTGCCAGCAGTTATGCGGCAGGGGGCAATGAGCAGTTCTTC.

This sequence joins TRBV18 and TRBJ1-5; D uncertain. Per germline, CDR1 KGHSH and CDR2 LQKENI. This CDR3 has 14 amino acids. V lost 1 base and J 2 bases, leaving 6 bases between the germline ends. The CDR3: CASSPRDGNQPQHF. CDR3 DNA sequence: TGTGCCAGCTCACCACGAGATGGCAATCAGCCCCAGCATTTT.

The chain uses TRBV10-3 and TRBJ1-2, with D uncertain. From germline, CDR1 is ENHRY and CDR2 SYGVKD. Trimming took off 4 bases at V and 6 bases at J, with 6 bases between the two ends. The CDR3 is 11 amino acids. CDR3 region: CAISVNDGYTF. The DNA of the CDR3 is TGTGCCATCAGTGTAAATGATGGCTACACCTTC.

Worth noting for this clone: Other DNA sequences in the sample encode the same CDR3. The chain joins TRBV4-2 to TRBJ2-3; 15 nucleotides agree with TRBD2. Unmatched junction bases numbered 2, after V lost 1 base and J lost 6 bases. CDR1 LGHNA and CDR2 YNFKEQ come from the germline V gene. The CDR3 is 16 amino acids. Written as DNA, the CDR3 is TGTGCCAGCAGCCAAGGGACTAGCGGGGGGGCTGATACGCAGTATTTT. Translation: CASSQGTSGGADTQYF.

This sequence joins TRBV6-5 and TRBJ2-7, with 7 bases aligning to TRBD1. Trimming took 7 bases from V and 4 from J; bases not matched to a gene: 7. The CDR3 is made up of 13 amino acids. Germline-derived CDR1 and CDR2 are MNHEY and SVGAGI. DNA for the CDR3: TGTGCCAGCACCTTGGCCAGGGGGTACGAGCAGTACTTC. This codes for CASTLARGYEQYF.

About this clone: This sample also contains other DNA sequences that code for the same CDR3. The genes are TRBV7-9 and TRBJ1-6, with a tentative D call TRBD1 (6 bases). Germline CDR1 and CDR2: SEHNR and FQNEAQ (reference sequence). The CDR3 is 16 residues long. V was cut by 1 base and J by 4 bases, with 11 bases left in between. In DNA form, the CDR3 reads TGTGCCAGCAGCTTAGGCCAGGGGTTTTATAATTCACCCCTCCACTTT. It specifies CASSLGQGFYNSPLHF.

This chain uses TRBV10-1 with TRBJ2-7; D remains ambiguous. This CDR3 has 12 residues. Trimming removed 0 bases from V and 9 bases from J, with 9 bases in between. From germline, CDR1 is WNHNN and CDR2 SYGVQD (reference sequence). CDR3 in DNA: TGCGCCAGCAGTGAGTCAGAGGATGGGCAGTACTTC. Its translation is CASSESEDGQYF.